This T cell receptor (beta chain) derives from a study of blood T cell repertoires in COVID-19. Sequencing used immunoSEQ multiplex PCR; TCRdb keeps in-frame clones, though not all of them. The profile covers 37,000 or so clones, with about nine tenths appearing a single time and 6% to 7% taken by the ten largest. Germline-derived CDR1 and CDR2 are SQVTM and ANQGSEA. CDR3 length equals 19 residues. The ends lost 6 bases at V and 8 bases at J; junction bases unmatched: 27. The clonotype comes from a human donor in a cohort sampled during active COVID-19. The gene calls are TRBV29-1 and TRBJ2-4, with TRBD2 identical over 8 bases. Sequenced input: peripheral blood. CDR3 protein: CSVKGGGLESLRGLDIQYF. The CDR3, as DNA: TGCAGCGTGAAGGGCGGGGGACTAGAGTCTCTCCGGGGTCTTGACATTCAGTACTTC. The full variable domain, completed using reference TRBV29-1 and TRBJ2-4, is SAVISQKPSRDICQRGTSLTIQCQVDSQVTMMFWYRQQPGQSLTLIATANQGSEATYESGFVIDKFPISRPNLTFSTLTVSNMSPEDSSIYLCSVKGGGLESLRGLDIQYFGAGTRLSVL.